The clone carrying this T cell receptor beta chain was detected a few times. Its antigen is still unknown. The data were obtained in a study of T cells after yellow fever vaccination. The CDR3 runs to 14 residues. V lost 2 bases to trimming and J lost 6 bases, with 14 bases between them. Germline loops: CDR1 KGHSH, CDR2 LQKENI. Study findings and constraints: At 95% to 98% for CD4 and just over 85% for CD8, most primary-vaccination clones showed up again after the booster.

TCRdb re-called the 5' RACE reads through MiXCR, storing one row per CDR3 protein. The table has 300,000 to 400,000 distinct CDR3 sequences, around a tenth seen once. This clonotype was obtained from a man in his late teens or twenties who received the YFV17D yellow fever vaccine. The chain uses TRBV18 and TRBJ2-7; the D is unclear. The sequences come from CD4+ T cells sorted from PBMCs, collected 45 days after the yellow fever booster vaccination. The CDR3: CASSPGQVRSEQYF. In DNA form, the CDR3 reads TGTGCCAGCTCACCAGGGCAGGTTCGGAGCGAGCAGTACTTC.